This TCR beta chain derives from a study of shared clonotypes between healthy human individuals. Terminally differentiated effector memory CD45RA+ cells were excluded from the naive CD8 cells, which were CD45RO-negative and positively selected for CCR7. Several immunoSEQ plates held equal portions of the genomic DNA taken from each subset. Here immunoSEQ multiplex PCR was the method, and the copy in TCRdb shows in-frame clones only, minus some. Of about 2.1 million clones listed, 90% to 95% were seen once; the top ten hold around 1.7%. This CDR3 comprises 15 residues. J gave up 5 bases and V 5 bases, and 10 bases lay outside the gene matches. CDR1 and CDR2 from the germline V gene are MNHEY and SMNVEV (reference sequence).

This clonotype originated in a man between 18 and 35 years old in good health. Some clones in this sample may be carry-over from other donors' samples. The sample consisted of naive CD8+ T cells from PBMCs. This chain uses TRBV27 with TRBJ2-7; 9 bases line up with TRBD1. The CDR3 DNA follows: TGTGCCAGCAGTACACCCGGGACAGGGAAAGACGAGCAGTACTTC. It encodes CASSTPGTGKDEQYF.